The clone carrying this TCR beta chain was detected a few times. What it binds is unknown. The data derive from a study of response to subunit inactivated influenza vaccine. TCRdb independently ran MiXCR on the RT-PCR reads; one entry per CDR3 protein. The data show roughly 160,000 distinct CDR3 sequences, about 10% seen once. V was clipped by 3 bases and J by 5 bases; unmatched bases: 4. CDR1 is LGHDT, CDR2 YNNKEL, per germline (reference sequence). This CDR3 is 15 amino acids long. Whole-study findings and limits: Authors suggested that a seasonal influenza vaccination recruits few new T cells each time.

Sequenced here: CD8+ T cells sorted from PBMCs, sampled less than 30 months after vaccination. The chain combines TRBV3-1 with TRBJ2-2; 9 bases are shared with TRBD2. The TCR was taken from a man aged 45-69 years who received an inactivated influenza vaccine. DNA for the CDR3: TGTGCCAGCAGCCACATAGCGGGGGCGACCGGGGAGCTGTTTTTT. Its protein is CASSHIAGATGELFF.